This section outlines one T cell receptor (beta chain) sequence together with its context. This sample is part of a study of shared clonotypes between healthy human individuals. Deep-level settings were used for running the assay. Researchers divided each subset's genomic DNA evenly across several immunoSEQ plates. Generated by immunoSEQ multiplex PCR, the TCRdb table keeps only in-frame clones and is missing some. The sample lists about 490,000 clones, 78% occurring once. The germline gives CDR1 SGHAT, CDR2 FQNNGV. The CDR3 extends over 16 amino acids. J was trimmed by 6 bases and V by 5 bases; bases with no gene match: 10.

The sequence was obtained from a woman aged 40 to 55 in good health. Some clones in this sample may be carry-over from other donors' samples. The sample comprised PBMCs. This sequence joins TRBV11-2 and TRBJ2-1, with 10 bases identical to TRBD1. For the CDR3, the DNA is TGTGCCAGCAGCCCAGACAGGGGGCATGGGGGCAATGAGCAGTTCTTC. It encodes CASSPDRGHGGNEQFF.